This TCR beta chain came from a study of regulatory T cells in long-lasting Graves disease. Study-wide results and limits: Owing to a sample size that was small, accuracy may have been reduced.

This clonotype was recorded at least ten times. What it binds is not known. Time point reported: newly diagnosed GD, antithyroid drugs for less than 3 months. RNA isolated from PBMCs was used to make the TCR library. Combining iRepertoire HTBI primers with Arm-PCR of CDR3 regions, the authors built TCR beta libraries. Using its own MiXCR run on the multiplex PCR reads, TCRdb lists one record per CDR3 protein. The sample yields about 620,000 distinct CDR3 sequences, around 17% seen once. These same records also appear under a second study, on T cells in Graves' hyperthyroidism and ophthalmopathy.

This clonotype was sampled from a woman aged 30 to 39 with Graves disease. The material sequenced was peripheral blood mononuclear cells (PBMCs), taken at new diagnosis, from a patient treated with antithyroid drugs.

DNA of the CDR3: TGTGCCAGCAGTGAAGCGTGGAGAGGCTCTGGCTACACCTTC. Translating gives CASSEAWRGSGYTF. The gene calls are TRBV2 and TRBJ1-2; no reliable D call. The CDR3 extends over 14 amino acids. V was pared by 0 bases and J by 7 bases, with 12 bases between. Germline V gene sequence: CDR1 SNHLY, CDR2 FYNNEI.